This T cell receptor beta chain appears in the sequencing data of a study of vaccination and CD4 T cells after COVID-19. The overall study: Drawing of post-COVID samples took place a median 101 days after diagnosis (range 35 to 161). The study's findings and limits: Convalescent patients showed a median approximately 84% of reactive clones that were seen only post-vaccination.

Treatment in this sample: roughly ten-day PBMC culture with coronavirus spike peptide pools or control peptides (ViraFEST assay). ViraFEST expanded antigen-specific T cells with peptide pools, then sequenced TCRs. Cultured CD4+ T cells had their DNA profiled by the Oncomine TCR Beta short-read assay. In TCRdb, the PCR reads were re-called with MiXCR into one record per CDR3 protein. The sample lists under 11,000 distinct CDR3 sequences; approximately 40% were seen once. About this clonotype itself: Its target is not known.

The sample taken for sequencing was CD4+ T cells from blood, cultured in vitro. The source is a human donor who had recovered from COVID-19.

The CDR3 is CASTKTGQNTEAFF. Written as DNA, the CDR3 is TGTGCCAGCACCAAGACAGGGCAGAACACTGAAGCTTTCTTT. V gene TRBV7-9 combines with J gene TRBJ1-1; 7 bases agree with TRBD1. Germline CDR1 is SEHNR and CDR2 is FQNEAQ (reference sequence). V was clipped by 7 bases and J by 1 base; unmatched bases: 6. The CDR3 is 14 residues long.